A selection of T cell receptor beta chains follows, all from one sample in a study of regulatory T cells in long-lasting Graves disease. TCRdb itself ran the multiplex PCR reads through MiXCR, one entry per CDR3 protein. The data contain under 800,000 distinct CDR3 sequences, 15% to 20% of them singletons. These same data were also listed under a study on T cells in Graves' hyperthyroidism and ophthalmopathy.

The sample consisted of peripheral blood mononuclear cells (PBMCs), taken at new diagnosis, from a patient treated with antithyroid drugs. These receptors were collected from a woman under 40 with Graves disease. Both conserved end residues are part of each CDR3. D genes are given only for firm matches. Only part of the rows carry a size: once, few, many, or a class if the clone is expanded.

TRBV14,few,TRBJ2-7,.,CASSPQPPVGQYF,TGTGCCAGCAGCCCACAGCCCCCAGTCGGGCAGTACTTC
TRBV15,many,TRBJ1-1,.,CATSRQLSGAGAFF,TGTGCCACCAGCAGACAGCTAAGTGGGGCGGGAGCTTTCTTT
TRBV7-2,.,TRBJ1-2,.,CASSIGLWGPYGYTF,TGTGCCAGCAGCATAGGACTCTGGGGGCCCTATGGCTACACCTTC
TRBV3-1,few,TRBJ1-2,TRBD1,CASSQPDRGMDYGYTF,TGTGCCAGCAGCCAACCAGACAGGGGAATGGACTATGGCTACACCTTC
TRBV4-1,few,TRBJ2-7,TRBD1,CASSQTNRGLLYEQYF,TGCGCCAGCAGCCAAACGAACAGGGGCCTCTTATACGAGCAGTACTTC
TRBV28,many,TRBJ2-1,.,CASRRASSYNEQFF,TGTGCCAGCAGACGGGCTAGCTCCTACAATGAGCAGTTCTTC
TRBV11-1,many,TRBJ2-1,.,CASSLDRAISSYNEQFF,TGTGCCAGCAGCTTAGATCGGGCGATTAGCTCCTACAATGAGCAGTTCTTC
TRBV29-1,few,TRBJ2-7,TRBD1,CSGDRDRASYEQYF,TGCAGCGGTGACCGGGACAGGGCCTCCTACGAGCAGTACTTC
TRBV3-1,few,TRBJ2-7,.,CASSPGWVSVASYEQYF,TGTGCCAGCAGTCCGGGCTGGGTGTCGGTAGCCTCCTACGAGCAGTACTTC
TRBV7-3,many,TRBJ2-1,TRBD2,CASSSALAGGLHEQFF,TGTGCCAGCAGCTCCGCACTAGCGGGAGGACTTCATGAGCAGTTCTTC
TRBV7-3,many,TRBJ2-3,.,CASSFFGQLTDTQYF,TGTGCCAGCAGCTTTTTTGGACAGCTCACAGATACGCAGTATTTT
TRBV6-2/TRBV6-3,many,TRBJ2-1,.,CASSPSRGSYNEQFF,TGTGCCAGCAGTCCCTCTCGCGGTTCCTACAATGAGCAGTTCTTC
TRBV7-2,many,TRBJ2-5,.,CASSYGGGETQYF,TGTGCCAGCAGCTACGGAGGGGGTGAGACCCAGTACTTC
TRBV28,.,TRBJ1-3,.,CASSLSYSPSGNTIYF,TGTGCCAGCAGTTTATCTTACAGTCCCTCTGGAAACACCATATATTTT
TRBV29-1,.,TRBJ2-3,.,CSVEALQPSTDTQYF,TGCAGCGTTGAAGCTCTTCAGCCAAGCACAGATACGCAGTATTTT
TRBV18,many,TRBJ1-1,.,CASSVTVMNTEAFF,TGTGCCAGCTCCGTAACGGTGATGAACACTGAAGCTTTCTTT
TRBV20-1,many,TRBJ2-5,.,CSGRRGQETQYF,TGCAGTGGCAGACGGGGCCAAGAGACCCAGTACTTC
TRBV28,many,TRBJ1-4,TRBD1,CASSPDDRDSEKLFF,TGTGCCAGCAGCCCCGACGACAGGGATTCGGAAAAACTGTTTTTT
TRBV9,few,TRBJ2-1,TRBD2,CASSPPGLLNSYNEQFF,TGTGCCAGCAGCCCCCCGGGACTACTTAACTCCTACAATGAGCAGTTCTTC
TRBV19,.,TRBJ2-7,.,CASSIDGDGAYEQYF,TGTGCCAGTAGTATAGATGGGGACGGAGCCTACGAGCAGTACTTC
TRBV9,.,TRBJ2-7,TRBD2,CASSVGREGAYEQYF,TGTGCCAGCAGCGTAGGGCGGGAGGGAGCCTACGAGCAGTACTTC
TRBV2,many,TRBJ2-1,.,CASDEWGESYNEQFF,TGTGCCAGTGACGAGTGGGGGGAGTCCTACAATGAGCAGTTCTTC
TRBV28,many,TRBJ2-7,.,CASSLGGPQQYF,TGTGCCAGCAGTCTTGGCGGGCCACAGCAGTACTTC
TRBV5-1,.,TRBJ1-2,.,CASSLSGGPYGYTF,TGCGCCAGCAGCTTGTCGGGCGGACCCTATGGCTACACCTTC
TRBV27,many,TRBJ2-7,.,CASSFSPGNSYEQYF,TGTGCCAGCAGTTTCTCCCCTGGGAACTCCTACGAGCAGTACTTC
TRBV5-4,.,TRBJ1-3,.,CASSFFHSGNTIYF,TGTGCCAGCAGCTTTTTCCACTCTGGAAACACCATATATTTT
TRBV28,many,TRBJ1-2,.,CASTSGGTYGYTF,TGTGCCAGCACGTCGGGGGGGACTTATGGCTACACCTTC
TRBV19,many,TRBJ1-1,.,CASIRGPTEAFF,TGTGCCAGTATCAGGGGACCCACTGAAGCTTTCTTT
TRBV10-3,.,TRBJ1-5,.,CAISEDSYNQPQHF,TGTGCCATCAGTGAGGACAGCTATAATCAGCCCCAGCATTTT
TRBV20-1,many,TRBJ2-7,.,CSASYQNYEQYF,TGCAGTGCTAGTTATCAGAACTACGAGCAGTACTTC
TRBV28,many,TRBJ2-7,.,CASSLYPAVYEQYF,TGTGCCAGCAGTTTATACCCTGCGGTCTACGAGCAGTACTTC
TRBV7-2,many,TRBJ1-5,TRBD1,CASSFAGTGSNQPQHF,TGTGCCAGCAGCTTCGCCGGGACAGGGAGCAATCAGCCCCAGCATTTT
TRBV6-1,.,TRBJ2-7,.,CASSESGEVDYEQYF,TGTGCCAGCAGTGAATCAGGTGAAGTTGACTACGAGCAGTACTTC
TRBV28,many,TRBJ2-2,TRBD2,CASGGKLAGKYRNTGELFF,TGTGCCAGCGGGGGGAAACTAGCGGGAAAGTATAGGAACACCGGGGAGCTGTTTTTT
TRBV5-1,.,TRBJ2-1,TRBD2,CASSLARLAGGNEQFF,TGCGCCAGCAGCTTGGCCAGACTAGCGGGAGGCAATGAGCAGTTCTTC
TRBV29-1,many,TRBJ2-1,TRBD1,CSVVPAGTGKYNEQFF,TGCAGCGTGGTACCGGCCGGGACAGGGAAATACAATGAGCAGTTCTTC
TRBV7-3,.,TRBJ1-1,.,CASSLNAPGTGTEAFF,TGTGCCAGCAGCTTAAACGCACCTGGGACGGGGACTGAAGCTTTCTTT
TRBV3-1,few,TRBJ2-7,.,CASSQESTRGEQYF,TGTGCCAGCAGCCAAGAGAGTACTAGGGGCGAGCAGTACTTC
TRBV6-1,.,TRBJ2-1,.,CASTLVAPYVNEQFF,TGTGCCAGCACCCTAGTCGCCCCTTATGTTAATGAGCAGTTCTTC
TRBV6-1,few,TRBJ1-4,.,CASYRWGEKLFF,TGTGCCAGCTATCGGTGGGGGGAAAAACTGTTTTTT
TRBV20-1,many,TRBJ1-1,.,CSARGWANTEAFF,TGCAGTGCTAGAGGTTGGGCGAACACTGAAGCTTTCTTT
TRBV2,few,TRBJ2-2,TRBD2,CASTGLAGGGGELFF,TGTGCCAGCACGGGACTAGCGGGAGGAGGGGGGGAGCTGTTTTTT
TRBV30,.,TRBJ2-5,.,CAWNPGLKQETQYF,TGTGCCTGGAACCCCGGGCTGAAACAAGAGACCCAGTACTTC